These 23 T cell receptor beta chains share one sample of origin, sequenced in a study of cytomegalovirus exposure and HLA in healthy donors. PCR primers comprised 60 Vbeta and 13 Jbeta primers. The data were produced by immunoSEQ multiplex PCR, yet TCRdb's version contains in-frame clones alone and is incomplete. The data show about 140,000 clones, roughly 77% seen once. Sequencing was carried out using PBMCs. Receptors were obtained from a middle-aged man in good health and CMV-seronegative.

V and J are TRBV27 and TRBJ1-5; weak D call: TRBD1 (5 bases). The CDR3 extends over 14 amino acids. The V gene lost 6 bases and the J gene lost 6 bases, with 15 bases spanning the gap. CDR1 MNHEY and CDR2 SMNVEV come from the germline V gene (reference sequence). As DNA, the CDR3 is TGTGCCAGCAGCCGGACCCGGGGGGGTCAGCCCCAGCATTTT. This encodes CASSRTRGGQPQHF.

This clone appeared a single time. The rearrangement uses TRBV5-8 and TRBJ2-2; TRBD1 might be the D (6 bases). The CDR3 totals 16 residues. CDR1 is SGHTS, CDR2 YDEGEE, per germline. V gave up 3 bases and J gave up 4 bases, with 16 bases separating them. The CDR3, as DNA: TGTGCCAGCAGCTCAACGCAGGGGCCCCCCACCGGGGAGCTGTTTTTT. This translates into CASSSTQGPPTGELFF.

V gene TRBV21-1 combines with J gene TRBJ2-3; TRBD2, the D gene given by the table, was not confirmed from the DNA. TRBV21-1 is marked as a pseudogene. The CDR3 runs to 12 residues. This chain's CDR3 is CASILGQDTQYF. The DNA for the CDR3 is TGTGCCAGCATCCTAGGCCAAGATACGCAGTATTTT.

The genes are TRBV28 and TRBJ1-5; no firm D call. CDR1 is MDHEN, CDR2 SYDVKM, per germline. The CDR3 length is 15 residues. The germline V and J ends were trimmed by 6 bases and 0 bases, with 12 bases remaining between them. As DNA, the CDR3 is TGTGCCAGCAGACTCGGGAAGGGTAGCAATCAGCCCCAGCATTTT. It yields the protein CASRLGKGSNQPQHF.

The V and J genes are TRBV5-5 and TRBJ1-3, with 7 nucleotides matching TRBD1. V shed 0 bases and J 2 bases; nucleotides not matched to a gene: 2. The germline CDR1 and CDR2 sequences are SGHKS and YYEKEE (reference sequence). The CDR3 has 15 amino acids. CDR3 region: CASSLGQGAGNTIYF. CDR3 in DNA: TGTGCCAGCAGCTTGGGACAGGGAGCTGGAAACACCATATATTTT.

This chain links TRBV27 with TRBJ1-6, with 7 bases lining up with TRBD1. Trimming removed 4 bases from V and 7 bases from J; junction bases left unmatched: 10. The germline V gene has CDR1 MNHEY and CDR2 SMNVEV (reference sequence). The CDR3 has 16 residues. The CDR3 here is CASSSRQGRRNSPLHF. The DNA for the CDR3 is TGTGCCAGCAGTTCCAGACAGGGCCGGCGGAATTCACCCCTCCACTTT.

The chain employs TRBV2 and TRBJ1-2; D is possibly TRBD1 (5 bases). CDR1 and CDR2 from the germline V gene are SNHLY and FYNNEI. CDR3 length: 14 residues. V lost 2 bases and J lost 2, with 9 bases in between. The chain's CDR3 is CASSERRGNYGYTF. DNA for the CDR3: TGTGCCAGCAGTGAAAGGCGGGGCAACTATGGCTACACCTTC.

This clone has more than one count but fewer than ten. Here the CDR3 DNA reads TGTGCCAGCAGCCGAAGGACAGGGGTTGATCAGCCCCAGCATTTT. Translation: CASSRRTGVDQPQHF. This chain connects TRBV5-6 to TRBJ1-5; 9 nucleotides line up with TRBD1. Trimming at V came to 4 bases and at J to 5 bases, leaving 7 bases not matched to a gene. The CDR3 consists of 15 residues. CDR1 and CDR2 from the germline V gene are SGHDT and YYEEEE.

The chain uses TRBV5-1 and TRBJ2-5; 9 nucleotides line up with TRBD1. The J call could be wrong; TRBJ2-7 is a better fit for the DNA end. CDR1 and CDR2 (germline): SGHRS, YFSETQ. The CDR3 sequence is 13 residues long. CDR3 protein: CASGQGPEYEQYF. CDR3 DNA: TGCGCCAGCGGACAGGGGCCTGAGTACGAGCAGTACTTC.

The rearrangement joins TRBV11-2 to TRBJ1-2; maybe TRBD1 (6 bases). Trimming pared 7 bases from V and 0 bases from J, leaving 24 bases between. From germline, CDR1 is SGHAT and CDR2 FQNNGV. The CDR3 runs 18 residues. CDR3 DNA: TGTGCCAGCACCTCCATCCGGGACACGGTCCGTCCTAACTATGGCTACACCTTC. As protein: CASTSIRDTVRPNYGYTF.

This chain uses TRBV18 with TRBJ1-2, with 8 bases that match TRBD1. Germline CDR1 KGHSH, CDR2 LQKENI. This CDR3 has 13 residues. Unmatched junction bases numbered 6, after V lost 9 bases and J lost 3 bases. The DNA of the CDR3 is TGTGCCAGTTCTATGACAGGGGACTATGGCTACACCTTC. It codes for CASSMTGDYGYTF. Full variable domain (remainder filled in from reference TRBV18 and TRBJ1-2): NAGVMQNPRHLVRRRGQEARLRCSPMKGHSHVYWYRQLPEEGLKFMVYLQKENIIDESGMPKERFSAEFPKEGPSILRIQQVVRGDSAAYFCASSMTGDYGYTFGSGTRLTVV.

This chain connects TRBV11-2 to TRBJ1-3; the D is unclear. The CDR3 spans 19 residues. Trimming removed 1 base at V and 2 bases at J, with 21 bases between. Germline V gene sequence: CDR1 SGHAT, CDR2 FQNNGV. The CDR3 loop reads CASSLALEVAAAPGNTIYF. CDR3 nucleotide sequence: TGTGCCAGCAGCTTAGCGTTGGAGGTTGCAGCAGCCCCTGGAAACACCATATATTTT. Filled out from reference TRBV11-2 and TRBJ1-3, the complete variable domain reads EAGVAQSPRYKIIEKRQSVAFWCNPISGHATLYWYQQILGQGPKLLIQFQNNGVVDDSQLPKDRFSAERLKGVDSTLKIQPAKLEDSAVYLCASSLALEVAAAPGNTIYFGEGSWLTVV.

Concerning this clone: The junction differs from germline at one of its ends, possibly a read error. The chain recombines TRBV7-9 with TRBJ1-2, with D unclear. Germline CDR1 reads SEHNR; CDR2 reads FQNEAQ (reference sequence). CDR3 length equals 11 residues. The CDR3 reads CSSSPNLPPTF. As DNA, the CDR3 is TGTTCCAGCAGCCCGAACTTGCCTCCCACCTTC.

The chain couples TRBV29-1 to TRBJ2-5, with a possible D match to TRBD2 (5 bases). CDR3 length: 14 residues. The V gene's germline CDR1 is SQVTM and CDR2 ANQGSEA. Trimming shortened V by 7 bases and J by 5 bases, and 20 bases separated the two germline ends. In DNA, the CDR3 is TGCAGCGCGCACACACGAGGGAATTCCGAGACCCAGTACTTC. As protein: CSAHTRGNSETQYF. The full variable domain, its missing parts supplied by reference TRBV29-1 and TRBJ2-5, is SAVISQKPSRDICQRGTSLTIQCQVDSQVTMMFWYRQQPGQSLTLIATANQGSEATYESGFVIDKFPISRPNLTFSTLTVSNMSPEDSSIYLCSAHTRGNSETQYFGPGTRLLVL.

V gene TRBV18 combines with J gene TRBJ1-1; 7 bases align to TRBD1. The CDR3 extends over 13 amino acids. Germline assignment: CDR1 KGHSH and CDR2 LQKENI. The junction had 4 bases not matched to a gene; V was cut back by 6 bases and J by 3 bases. The CDR3 sequence: CASSDRVDTEAFF. Written as DNA, the CDR3 is TGTGCCAGCTCCGACAGGGTCGACACTGAAGCTTTCTTT.

This clone was seen only a few times. A read error may produce the germline difference seen at one junction end. The rearrangement links TRBV6-5 to TRBJ2-7; 8 bases are a match to TRBD1. Germline values: CDR1 MNHEY, CDR2 SVGAGI. CDR3 size: 10 residues. DNA of the CDR3: TGTGCCAGCATTGGGGGACAGGAAGCCTTC. Amino acids: CASIGGQEAF.

This clone was recorded only once. V and J are TRBV7-9 and TRBJ1-1, with a weak D call TRBD1 (5 bases). The germline V gene encodes CDR1 SEHNR and CDR2 FQNEAQ (reference sequence). The CDR3 covers 15 residues. Deletions cut 2 bases from V and 4 bases from J, with 14 bases between. The CDR3 is CASSLTGGDLTEAFF. CDR3 in DNA: TGTGCCAGCAGCTTAACAGGAGGGGATCTCACTGAAGCTTTCTTT.

This chain joins TRBV5-6 and TRBJ2-5; D is possibly TRBD1 or TRBD2 (5 bases each). With the DNA end fitting TRBJ2-7 better, the J assignment may be wrong. Germline assignment: CDR1 SGHDT and CDR2 YYEEEE. The CDR3 has 13 residues. The CDR3 protein is CASSPRGDYEQYF. CDR3 DNA sequence: TGTGCCAGCAGCCCCAGAGGGGACTACGAGCAGTACTTC.

This sequence joins TRBV5-5 and TRBJ1-2, with 9 nucleotides matching TRBD1. This CDR3 is 15 amino acids long. The V gene end was trimmed by 3 bases and the J gene end by 5 bases; junction bases not matched to a gene: 8. The germline gives CDR1 SGHKS, CDR2 YYEKEE (reference sequence). Here the CDR3 reads CASSSRGDRVYGYTF. Written as DNA, the CDR3 is TGTGCCAGCAGCTCCAGGGGGGACAGGGTATATGGCTACACCTTC.

The CDR3 DNA reads TGTGCCAGCACTCGGGACAGCTTTAACTATGGCTACACCTTC. Protein: CASTRDSFNYGYTF. The chain recombines TRBV2 with TRBJ1-2, with TRBD1 identical over 7 bases. The germline V gene has CDR1 SNHLY and CDR2 FYNNEI. J lost 1 base, V lost 7 bases, and 6 bases had no gene match. The CDR3 runs 14 residues.

The chain joins TRBV7-9 to TRBJ2-2; a weak D match, TRBD1 (6 bases). V was clipped by 5 bases and J by 0 bases, with 19 bases between them. Germline values: CDR1 SEHNR, CDR2 FQNEAQ (reference sequence). The CDR3 covers 18 residues. CDR3 region: CASSRPQGPPANTGELFF. The CDR3 nucleotides are TGTGCCAGCAGCCGCCCACAGGGACCACCCGCGAACACCGGGGAGCTGTTTTTT. Complete variable domain (other parts from reference TRBV7-9 and TRBJ2-2): DTGVSQNPRHKITKRGQNVTFRCDPISEHNRLYWYRQTLGQGPEFLTYFQNEAQLEKSRLLSDRFSAERPKGSFSTLEIQRTEQGDSAMYLCASSRPQGPPANTGELFFGEGSRLTVL.

The genes are TRBV6-1 and TRBJ2-3; 11 nucleotides line up with TRBD2. V gave up 0 bases and J gave up 1 base; unmatched junction bases: 15. From germline, CDR1 is MNHNS and CDR2 SASEGT. This CDR3 contains 21 residues. CDR3 region: CASSEAARGAGTSGRTDTQYF. In nucleotides, the CDR3 is TGTGCCAGCAGTGAAGCGGCACGCGGAGCTGGGACTAGCGGACGCACAGATACGCAGTATTTT.

This clone has only a few counts. The rearrangement links TRBV5-1 to TRBJ2-2; 7 bases map to TRBD2. There are 14 residues in the CDR3. V lost 5 bases, J lost 3 bases, and 4 bases stayed unmatched. The germline CDR1 and CDR2 sequences are SGHRS and YFSETQ. CDR3 nucleotides: TGCGCCAGCAGTAATGGACTAGACACCGGGGAGCTGTTTTTT. Translated, it gives CASSNGLDTGELFF.